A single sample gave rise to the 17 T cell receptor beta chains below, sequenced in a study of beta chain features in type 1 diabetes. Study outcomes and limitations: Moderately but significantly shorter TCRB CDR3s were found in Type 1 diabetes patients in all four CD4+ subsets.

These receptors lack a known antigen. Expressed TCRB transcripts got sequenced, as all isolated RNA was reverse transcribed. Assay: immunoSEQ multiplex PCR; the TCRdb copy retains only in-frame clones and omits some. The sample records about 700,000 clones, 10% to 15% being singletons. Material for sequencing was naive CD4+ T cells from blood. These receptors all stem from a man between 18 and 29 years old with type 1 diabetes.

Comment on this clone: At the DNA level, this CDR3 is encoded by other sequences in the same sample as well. CDR3 protein: CAWSGGGGYTF. DNA of the CDR3: TGTGCCTGGAGTGGAGGGGGTGGCTACACCTTC. The rearrangement joins TRBV30 to TRBJ1-2; D possibly corresponds to TRBD1 (6 bases). V was trimmed by 1 base and J by 7 bases, leaving 7 bases between them. The CDR3 runs to 11 residues. Germline V gene lookup returns CDR1 GTSNPN and CDR2 SVGIG (reference sequence).

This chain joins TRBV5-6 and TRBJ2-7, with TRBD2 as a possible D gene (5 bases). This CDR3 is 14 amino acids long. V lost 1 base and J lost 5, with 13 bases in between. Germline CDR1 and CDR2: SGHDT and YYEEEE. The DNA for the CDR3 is TGTGCCAGCAGCTTGTGGAGGAGATCGAACGAGCAGTACTTC. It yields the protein CASSLWRRSNEQYF. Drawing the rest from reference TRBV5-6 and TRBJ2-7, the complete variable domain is DAGVTQSPTHLIKTRGQQVTLRCSPKSGHDTVSWYQQALGQGPQFIFQYYEEEERQRGNFPDRFSGHQFPNYSSELNVNALLLGDSALYLCASSLWRRSNEQYFGPGTRLTVT.

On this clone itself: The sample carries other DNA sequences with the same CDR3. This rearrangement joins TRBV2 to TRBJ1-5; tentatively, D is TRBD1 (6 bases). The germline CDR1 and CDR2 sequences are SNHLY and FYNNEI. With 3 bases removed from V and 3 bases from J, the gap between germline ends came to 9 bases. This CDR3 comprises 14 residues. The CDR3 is CASSDQGLNQPQHF. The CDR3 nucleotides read TGTGCCAGCAGTGACCAGGGGCTCAATCAGCCCCAGCATTTT. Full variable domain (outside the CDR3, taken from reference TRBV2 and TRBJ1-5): EPEVTQTPSHQVTQMGQEVILRCVPISNHLYFYWYRQILGQKVEFLVSFYNNEISEKSEIFDDQFSVERPDGSNFTLKIRSTKLEDSAMYFCASSDQGLNQPQHFGDGTRLSIL.

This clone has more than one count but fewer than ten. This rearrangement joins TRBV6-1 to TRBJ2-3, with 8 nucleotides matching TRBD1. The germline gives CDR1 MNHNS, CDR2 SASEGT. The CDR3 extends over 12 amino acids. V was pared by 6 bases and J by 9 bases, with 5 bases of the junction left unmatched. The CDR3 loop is CASSGQGLTQYF. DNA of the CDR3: TGTGCCAGCAGCGGACAGGGTTTGACGCAGTATTTT.

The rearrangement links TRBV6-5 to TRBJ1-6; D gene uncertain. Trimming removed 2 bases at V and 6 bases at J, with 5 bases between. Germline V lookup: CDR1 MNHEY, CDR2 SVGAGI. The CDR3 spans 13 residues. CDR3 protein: CASSYTSNSPLHF. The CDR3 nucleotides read TGTGCCAGCAGTTACACTTCTAATTCACCCCTCCACTTT.

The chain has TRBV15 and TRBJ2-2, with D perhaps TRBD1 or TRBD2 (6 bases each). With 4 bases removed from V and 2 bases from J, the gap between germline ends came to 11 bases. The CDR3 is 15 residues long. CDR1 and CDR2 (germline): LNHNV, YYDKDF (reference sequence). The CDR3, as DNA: TGTGCCACCAGCAAAGGGGGGACAAACACCGGGGAGCTGTTTTTT. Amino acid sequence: CATSKGGTNTGELFF.

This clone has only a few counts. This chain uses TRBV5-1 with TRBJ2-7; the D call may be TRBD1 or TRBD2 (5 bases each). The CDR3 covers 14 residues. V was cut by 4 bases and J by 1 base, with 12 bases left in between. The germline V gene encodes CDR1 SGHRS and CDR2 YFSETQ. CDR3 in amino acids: CASSRDQGSYEQYF. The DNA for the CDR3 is TGCGCCAGCAGCCGGGACCAGGGATCCTACGAGCAGTACTTC.

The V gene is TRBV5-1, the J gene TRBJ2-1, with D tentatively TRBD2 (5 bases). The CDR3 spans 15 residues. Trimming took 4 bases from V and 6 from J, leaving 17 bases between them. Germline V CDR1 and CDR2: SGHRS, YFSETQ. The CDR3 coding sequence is TGCGCCAGCAGCGGGGTCGGTAGCGTGGGCAATGAGCAGTTCTTC. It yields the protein CASSGVGSVGNEQFF.

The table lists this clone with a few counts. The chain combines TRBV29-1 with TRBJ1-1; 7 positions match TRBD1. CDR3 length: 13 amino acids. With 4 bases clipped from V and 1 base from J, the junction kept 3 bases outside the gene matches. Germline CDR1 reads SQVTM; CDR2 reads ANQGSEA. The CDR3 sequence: CSVAGQANTEAFF. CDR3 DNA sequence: TGCAGCGTTGCAGGACAGGCGAACACTGAAGCTTTCTTT.

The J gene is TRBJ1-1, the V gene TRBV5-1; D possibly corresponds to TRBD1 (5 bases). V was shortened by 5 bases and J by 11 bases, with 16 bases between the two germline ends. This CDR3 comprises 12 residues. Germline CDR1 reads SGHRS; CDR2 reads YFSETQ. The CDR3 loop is CASRGDNGAAFF. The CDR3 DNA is TGCGCCAGCAGGGGAGATAATGGGGCGGCTTTCTTT.

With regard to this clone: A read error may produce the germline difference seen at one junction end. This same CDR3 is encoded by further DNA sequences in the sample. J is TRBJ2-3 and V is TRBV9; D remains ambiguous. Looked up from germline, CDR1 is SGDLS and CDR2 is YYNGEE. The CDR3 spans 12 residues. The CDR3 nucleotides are TGTGCCAGCAGCGGCATGGCAGATACACAGTATTTT. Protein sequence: CASSGMADTQYF.

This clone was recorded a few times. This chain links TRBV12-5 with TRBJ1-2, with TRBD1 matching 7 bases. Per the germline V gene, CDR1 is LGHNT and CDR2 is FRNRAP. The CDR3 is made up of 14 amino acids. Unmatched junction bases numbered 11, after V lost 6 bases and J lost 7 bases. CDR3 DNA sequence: TGTGCTAGTGGCCTCGGGACAGTTCAAGGTGGCTACACCTTC. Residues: CASGLGTVQGGYTF. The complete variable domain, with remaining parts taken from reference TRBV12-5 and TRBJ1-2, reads DARVTQTPRHKVTEMGQEVTMRCQPILGHNTVFWYRQTMMQGLELLAYFRNRAPLDDSGMPKDRFSAEMPDATLATLKIQPSEPRDSAVYFCASGLGTVQGGYTFGSGTRLTVV.

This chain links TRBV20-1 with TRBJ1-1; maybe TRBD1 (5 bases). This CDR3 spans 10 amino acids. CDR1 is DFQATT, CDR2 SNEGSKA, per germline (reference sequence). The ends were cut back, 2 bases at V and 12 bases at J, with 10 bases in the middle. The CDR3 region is CSARSGGSFF. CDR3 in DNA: TGCAGTGCTAGATCTGGGGGATCTTTCTTT.

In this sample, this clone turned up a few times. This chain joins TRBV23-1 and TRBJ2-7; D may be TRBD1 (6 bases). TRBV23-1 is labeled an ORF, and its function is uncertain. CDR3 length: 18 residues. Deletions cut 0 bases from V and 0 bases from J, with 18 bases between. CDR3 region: CASSQSGVGGASSYEQYF. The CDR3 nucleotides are TGCGCCAGCAGTCAATCGGGCGTTGGGGGCGCCAGCTCCTACGAGCAGTACTTC.

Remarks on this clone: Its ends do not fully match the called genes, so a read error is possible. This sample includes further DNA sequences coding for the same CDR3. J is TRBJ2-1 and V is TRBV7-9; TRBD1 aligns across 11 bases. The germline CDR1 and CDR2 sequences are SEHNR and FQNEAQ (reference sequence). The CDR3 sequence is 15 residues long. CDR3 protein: CASRRTGGEYNEQFF. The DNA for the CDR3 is TGCGCCAGCAGACGGACAGGGGGCGAATACAATGAGCAGTTCTTC.

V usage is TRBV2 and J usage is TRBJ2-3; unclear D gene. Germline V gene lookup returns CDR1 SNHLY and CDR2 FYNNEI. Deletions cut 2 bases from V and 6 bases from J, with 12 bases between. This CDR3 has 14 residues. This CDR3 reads CASSEFPAPDTQYF. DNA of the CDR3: TGTGCCAGCAGTGAATTTCCTGCCCCGGATACGCAGTATTTT.

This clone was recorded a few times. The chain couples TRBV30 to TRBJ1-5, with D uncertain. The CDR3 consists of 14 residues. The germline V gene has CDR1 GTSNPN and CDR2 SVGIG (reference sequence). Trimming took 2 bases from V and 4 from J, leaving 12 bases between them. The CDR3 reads CAWSYGPGNQPQHF. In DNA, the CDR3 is TGTGCCTGGAGTTATGGTCCGGGGAATCAGCCCCAGCATTTT.